These 21 T cell receptor beta chains originate from one sample sequenced in a study of response to subunit inactivated influenza vaccine. Using its own MiXCR run on the RT-PCR reads, TCRdb lists one record per CDR3 protein. The sample includes about 700,000 distinct CDR3 sequences, approximately 15% of them seen just once. Source: PBMCs from blood, taken about 14 days before vaccination. The receptors derive from a man in his forties or fifties who received an inactivated influenza vaccine.

This clonotype has just one count. The chain links TRBV3-1 to TRBJ1-6, with D unclear. Deletions cut 4 bases from V and 8 bases from J, with 9 bases between. CDR3 length: 13 residues. Germline-derived CDR1 and CDR2 are LGHDT and YNNKEL (reference sequence). The CDR3 sequence: CASSPVQYSPLHF. In DNA, the CDR3 is TGTGCCAGCAGCCCCGTCCAATATTCACCCCTCCACTTT.

The rearrangement uses TRBV11-2 and TRBJ2-3; D is perhaps TRBD1 (5 bases). The CDR3 extends over 16 amino acids. Trimming removed 1 base at V and 1 base at J, with 12 bases between. CDR1 and CDR2 (germline): SGHAT, FQNNGV. The CDR3 sequence is CASSLAGRVGTDTQYF. DNA of the CDR3: TGTGCCAGCAGCTTAGCTGGCAGGGTGGGCACAGATACGCAGTATTTT.

The genes are TRBV7-9 and TRBJ2-3; TRBD2 agrees at 13 bases. J was trimmed by 2 bases and V by 5 bases; bases with no gene match: 4. The CDR3 runs to 16 residues. CDR1 is SEHNR, CDR2 FQNEAQ, per germline (reference sequence). Here the CDR3 reads CASSGGTSGATDTQYF. The CDR3 nucleotides read TGTGCCAGCAGCGGGGGGACTAGCGGGGCCACAGATACGCAGTATTTT.

The chain joins TRBV5-1 to TRBJ2-4, with D unclear. Germline values: CDR1 SGHRS, CDR2 YFSETQ. Trimming cost V 0 bases and J 6 bases, with 10 bases left between them. The CDR3 spans 14 residues. The CDR3 protein is CASSLGGMGNIQYF. The CDR3 DNA reads as TGCGCCAGCAGCTTGGGCGGTATGGGAAACATTCAGTACTTC.

Ten or more counts support this clonotype. The chain uses TRBV28 and TRBJ2-7, with 10 bases fitting TRBD1. Germline assignment: CDR1 MDHEN and CDR2 SYDVKM. The ends lost 5 bases at V and 2 bases at J; junction bases unmatched: 6. This CDR3 spans 15 amino acids. For the CDR3, the DNA is TGTGCCAGCAGTCCGACCGGGACAGGGGCCTACGAGCAGTACTTC. Translating gives CASSPTGTGAYEQYF.

In this sample, this clonotype turned up a few times. The chain recombines TRBV15 with TRBJ2-7; D is undetermined. The V gene's germline CDR1 is LNHNV and CDR2 YYDKDF (reference sequence). Trimming took off 0 bases at V and 1 base at J, with 7 bases between the two ends. This CDR3 is 14 amino acids long. In nucleotides, the CDR3 is TGTGCCACCAGCAGAGATGCCGGTTCCTACGAGCAGTACTTC. This translates into CATSRDAGSYEQYF.

On this clonotype: A junction end diverges from the germline sequence, so it may reflect a read error. CDR3 loop: CSARETHRMETQHF. DNA for the CDR3: TGCAGTGCTAGAGAAACCCACAGAATGGAGACCCAGCACTTC. The V and J genes are TRBV20-1 and TRBJ2-5, with D uncertain. This CDR3 has 14 amino acids. The germline CDR1 and CDR2 sequences are DFQATT and SNEGSKA (reference sequence).

This chain links TRBV2 with TRBJ1-1; D is perhaps TRBD1 (5 bases). The CDR3 is 18 amino acids. Germline V gene data show CDR1 as SNHLY and CDR2 as FYNNEI. CDR3 protein: CTISLRRTLNRPPTEAFF. The CDR3 region has the DNA TGTACCATCAGTTTACGACGGACATTGAACCGCCCGCCCACTGAAGCTTTCTTT.

This clonotype was detected only a few times. V gene TRBV7-3 combines with J gene TRBJ2-1; 11 bases agree with TRBD2. Germline trimming cut 4 bases from V and 3 bases from J; bases unmatched to any gene: 2. Per germline, CDR1 SGHTA and CDR2 FQGTGA. The CDR3 is 15 residues long. The CDR3 protein is CASSSGLADYNEQFF. The CDR3 DNA reads TGTGCCAGCAGCTCGGGACTAGCGGACTACAATGAGCAGTTCTTC.

V usage is TRBV7-2 and J usage is TRBJ2-5, with TRBD2 matching over 14 bases. Per germline, CDR1 SGHTA and CDR2 FQGNSA. The CDR3 loop spans 17 amino acids. Unmatched junction bases numbered 11, after V lost 6 bases and J lost 5 bases. The CDR3 DNA follows: TGTGCCAGCAGTGCCGGGACTAGCGGGGGTGGGATTGAGACCCAGTACTTC. Amino acids: CASSAGTSGGGIETQYF.

This clonotype turned up a few times. This sequence joins TRBV20-1 and TRBJ1-5, with unresolved D. Trimming left V 4 bases short and J 3 bases short, with 10 bases between. Germline CDR1 DFQATT, CDR2 SNEGSKA (reference sequence). The CDR3 contains 13 residues. The CDR3 coding sequence is TGCAGTGCTATTTACGGATCCAATCAGCCCCAGCATTTT. Translated: CSAIYGSNQPQHF.

The chain links TRBV5-1 to TRBJ2-3, with 9 positions matching TRBD1. V lost 3 bases to trimming and J lost 4 bases; unmatched junction nucleotides: 9. This CDR3 has 16 amino acids. CDR1 and CDR2 (germline): SGHRS, YFSETQ. CDR3: CASSSTGQGFPDTQYF. DNA of the CDR3: TGCGCCAGCAGCTCGACGGGACAGGGATTTCCAGATACGCAGTATTTT.

This clonotype was found a few times. The V and J genes are TRBV6-5 and TRBJ2-1, with TRBD1 as a possible D gene (5 bases). Germline V gene data show CDR1 as MNHEY and CDR2 as SVGAGI. Trimming removed 6 bases at V and 12 bases at J, with 12 bases between. This CDR3 has 11 residues. The DNA for the CDR3 is TGTGCCAGCAGCCTCAAGGGGCCGCAGTTCTTC. The encoded protein is CASSLKGPQFF.

The CDR3 nucleotides read TGTGCCTGGAAGGGGGTCTTGGGCGAGCAGTACTTC. The encoded protein is CAWKGVLGEQYF. The V call is TRBV30, the J call TRBJ2-7; the D gene is possibly TRBD1 (6 bases). CDR1 and CDR2 (germline): GTSNPN, SVGIG (reference sequence). The CDR3 covers 12 residues. Deletions cut 4 bases from V and 6 bases from J, with 13 bases between. Together with reference TRBV30 and TRBJ2-7, the CDR3 gives the full variable domain: SQTIHQWPATLVQPVGSPLSLECTVEGTSNPNLYWYRQAAGRGLQLLFYSVGIGQISSEVPQNLSASRPQDRQFILSSKKLLLSDSGFYLCAWKGVLGEQYFGPGTRLTVT.

This clonotype is a singleton in its sample. The V call is TRBV20-1, the J call TRBJ2-1, with D uncertain. Per germline, CDR1 DFQATT and CDR2 SNEGSKA (reference sequence). The CDR3 loop spans 13 amino acids. V shed 2 bases and J shed 12 bases, with 17 bases lying between them. The DNA for the CDR3 is TGCAGTGCTAGATTGGGGTCAGAGGAAAGGCAGTTCTTC. It encodes CSARLGSEERQFF.

This clonotype showed up many times. The V call is TRBV2, the J call TRBJ1-4, with a tentative D call TRBD1 (6 bases). With 3 bases removed from V and 8 bases from J, the gap between germline ends came to 16 bases. CDR3 length equals 15 residues. Germline V CDR1 and CDR2: SNHLY, FYNNEI. The CDR3 sequence: CASSERGAGGEKLFF. The DNA of the CDR3 is TGTGCCAGCAGTGAGCGGGGAGCCGGGGGCGAAAAACTGTTTTTT.

The chain employs TRBV7-9 and TRBJ2-2; 8 bases are shared with TRBD1. The CDR3 sequence is 17 residues long. CDR1 is SEHNR and CDR2 is FQNEAQ in the germline V gene (reference sequence). V was pared by 7 bases and J by 4 bases, with 14 bases of the junction left unmatched. The CDR3 DNA reads as TGTGCCAGCATCGAATCCTCCGGGACAGGACTCACCGGGGAGCTGTTTTTT. It is translated as CASIESSGTGLTGELFF.

V gene TRBV10-3 combines with J gene TRBJ1-1; maybe TRBD1 (6 bases). The CDR3 totals 15 residues. Trimming shortened V by 0 bases and J by 4 bases, and 12 bases separated the two germline ends. The V gene's germline CDR1 is ENHRY and CDR2 SYGVKD. CDR3 nucleotides: TGTGCCATCAGTGAGTCGGCAGGGGCGGGCACTGAAGCTTTCTTT. Amino acid sequence: CAISESAGAGTEAFF.

The rearrangement uses TRBV7-9 and TRBJ2-5; the D gene could be TRBD1 or TRBD2 (5 bases each). V dropped 4 bases and J dropped 5 bases, with 11 bases sitting between them. The CDR3 has 13 residues. CDR1 SEHNR and CDR2 FQNEAQ come from the germline V gene (reference sequence). CDR3 in amino acids: CASSWGYRETQYF. The DNA for the CDR3 is TGTGCCAGCAGCTGGGGGTATCGGGAGACCCAGTACTTC.

The chain is built from TRBV20-1 and TRBJ2-3; TRBD1 might be the D (6 bases). This CDR3 comprises 15 residues. The ends were cut back, 3 bases at V and 6 bases at J, with 19 bases in the middle. Germline loops: CDR1 DFQATT, CDR2 SNEGSKA (reference sequence). Here the CDR3 reads CSASRNRASGDTQYF. The CDR3 DNA follows: TGCAGTGCTAGTCGTAACAGGGCGTCCGGGGATACGCAGTATTTT.

This chain connects TRBV7-6 to TRBJ2-4, with 13 bases matching TRBD2. CDR1 and CDR2 (germline): SGHVS, FNYEAQ. V shed 5 bases, J shed 6 bases, and the junction held 7 bases outside the gene matches. This CDR3 comprises 16 residues. CDR3 bases: TGTGCCAGCAGCCAACTAGCGGGGGGGCCGGGAAACATTCAGTACTTC. Translation: CASSQLAGGPGNIQYF.